These 18 T cell receptor beta chains were sequenced from one sample in a study of blood T cells in healthy people across ages. With a J-beta primer mix and a sample-barcoded 5' primer, a second PCR ran 7 to 11 cycles. Each CDR3 protein is one row after TCRdb ran MiXCR on the 5' RACE reads. The sample has about 1.1 million distinct CDR3 sequences; 30% to 40% are singletons. Specimen: blood. These receptors were collected from a man aged 18 to 30 in good health.

This chain links TRBV12-3 or TRBV12-4 with TRBJ1-6; a weak D match, TRBD1 (5 bases). V was cut by 4 bases and J by 9 bases, with 13 bases left in between. The CDR3 is 14 amino acids. CDR3 nucleotide sequence: TGTGCCAGCAGTTCCGGGACCTTCGGTTCACCCCTCCACTTT. Translated: CASSSGTFGSPLHF.

The sample holds one count of this clonotype. V gene TRBV5-1 combines with J gene TRBJ2-5; perhaps TRBD2 as D (5 bases). The CDR3 spans 14 residues. Germline lookup yields CDR1 SGHRS and CDR2 YFSETQ. Trimming stripped 7 bases from V and 11 bases from J, with 24 bases between. CDR3 amino acids: CASHVQEAEDEQYF. In DNA form, the CDR3 reads TGCGCCAGCCACGTCCAAGAGGCGGAGGATGAGCAGTACTTC.

This clonotype has more than one count but fewer than ten. The chain links TRBV29-1 to TRBJ2-3; D is ambiguous. The CDR3 sequence is 14 residues long. Between the trimmed V and J ends, which lost 4 bases and 0 bases, there was a span of 11 bases. Germline V lookup: CDR1 SQVTM, CDR2 ANQGSEA. CDR3 coding DNA: TGCAGCGTTGGAGAGGTCTTTAGCACAGATACGCAGTATTTT. Its translation is CSVGEVFSTDTQYF.

This clonotype was recorded a few times. CDR3 amino acids: CASSLAETGGEATQYF. In DNA form, the CDR3 reads TGTGCCAGCAGCTTGGCCGAGACAGGGGGCGAAGCAACGCAGTATTTT. The rearrangement joins TRBV5-4 to TRBJ2-3; 10 bases agree with TRBD1. Germline values: CDR1 SGHNT, CDR2 YYREEE (reference sequence). With V trimmed by 0 bases and J by 9 bases, 10 bases remained unmatched. This CDR3 spans 16 amino acids.

This clonotype was seen repeatedly, ten times or more. This chain joins TRBV29-1 and TRBJ2-7, with 8 bases identical to TRBD1. Looked up from germline, CDR1 is SQVTM and CDR2 is ANQGSEA. The ends lost 0 bases at V and 0 bases at J; junction bases unmatched: 4. The CDR3 spans 15 residues. The DNA for the CDR3 is TGCAGCGTTGAAGACGGGGACAGGAGCTCCTACGAGCAGTACTTC. It specifies CSVEDGDRSSYEQYF.

The chain recombines TRBV20-1 with TRBJ2-1, with D tentatively TRBD1 (6 bases). Germline V gene sequence: CDR1 DFQATT, CDR2 SNEGSKA (reference sequence). Trimming stripped 6 bases from V and 4 bases from J, with 16 bases between. CDR3 length: 14 amino acids. The DNA of the CDR3 is TGCAGTGCCGTCCCTCGGGACAATTACAATGAGCAGTTCTTC. It translates to CSAVPRDNYNEQFF.

The sample holds a few counts of this clonotype. The chain uses TRBV11-2 and TRBJ2-7; D is undetermined. With 9 bases removed from V and 0 bases from J, the gap between germline ends came to 15 bases. This CDR3 region has 14 residues. Germline CDR1 is SGHAT and CDR2 is FQNNGV. CDR3 amino acids: CASTKGLDSYEQYF. The CDR3 DNA follows: TGTGCCAGTACCAAAGGGCTAGACTCCTACGAGCAGTACTTC.

V usage is TRBV7-2 and J usage is TRBJ1-2; D uncertain. Germline-derived CDR1 and CDR2 are SGHTA and FQGNSA. V lost 1 base, J lost 4 bases, and 13 bases lay in between. This CDR3 has 15 amino acids. The CDR3 region is CASSLDFAGLYGYTF. CDR3 sequence (DNA): TGTGCCAGCAGCTTAGATTTTGCAGGACTCTATGGCTACACCTTC. Full variable domain (outside the CDR3, taken from reference TRBV7-2 and TRBJ1-2): GAGVSQSPSNKVTEKGKDVELRCDPISGHTALYWYRQSLGQGLEFLIYFQGNSAPDKSGLPSDRFSAERTGGSVSTLTIQRTQQEDSAVYLCASSLDFAGLYGYTFGSGTRLTVV.

The chain couples TRBV27 to TRBJ2-1; 15 nucleotides align to TRBD2. TRBJ2-7 matches the DNA end more closely, so the J call is doubtful. Germline CDR1 reads MNHEY; CDR2 reads SMNVEV (reference sequence). The CDR3 has 16 residues. The CDR3 loop reads CASSSGLAGGYNEQYF. Written as DNA, the CDR3 is TGTGCCAGCAGTTCCGGACTAGCGGGGGGGTACAATGAGCAGTACTTC.

This clonotype was picked up a small number of times. The chain uses TRBV4-2 and TRBJ2-2, with a tentative D call TRBD1 (5 bases). Germline CDR1 LGHNA, CDR2 YNFKEQ. This CDR3 is 14 amino acids long. Trimming removed 0 bases at V and 7 bases at J, with 9 bases between. The CDR3 DNA follows: TGTGCCAGCAGCCAAGATAAGGGGATCGGGGAGCTGTTTTTT. Protein: CASSQDKGIGELFF.

This rearrangement joins TRBV6-6 to TRBJ2-5; 8 positions match TRBD2. Per germline, CDR1 MNHNY and CDR2 SVGAGI (reference sequence). The CDR3 spans 11 residues. CDR3 residues: CSAGAYNEQYF. The CDR3 DNA reads TGTTCAGCGGGGGCATACAATGAGCAGTACTTC.

This clonotype appeared a few times. The chain recombines TRBV20-1 with TRBJ2-7, with D possibly TRBD1 on 5 matching bases. The CDR3 runs 12 residues. The V end lost 6 bases, the J end lost 3 bases, and 12 bases lay between the germline ends. CDR1 is DFQATT, CDR2 SNEGSKA, per germline (reference sequence). The CDR3 DNA is TGCAGTGCAAGTTTTGACAGCTACGAGCAGTACTTC. Its protein product is CSASFDSYEQYF.

This clonotype appeared a few times. The chain recombines TRBV20-1 with TRBJ2-7; D not certain. CDR3 length: 14 amino acids. The ends were cut back, 3 bases at V and 2 bases at J, with 14 bases in the middle. Germline CDR1 DFQATT, CDR2 SNEGSKA (reference sequence). CDR3 in amino acids: CSASYTPSTYEQYF. CDR3 DNA: TGCAGTGCTAGTTATACACCGTCCACCTACGAGCAGTACTTC.

This clonotype was recorded many times. The chain is built from TRBV10-3 and TRBJ2-7; D is undetermined. Trimming cost V 10 bases and J 4 bases, with 11 bases left between them. The CDR3 runs 11 residues. Per germline, CDR1 ENHRY and CDR2 SYGVKD. The CDR3: CATSDRYEQYF. CDR3 DNA: TGTGCCACCTCTGACCGTTACGAGCAGTACTTC.

The J gene is TRBJ1-5, the V gene TRBV12-3 or TRBV12-4, with 11 bases that match TRBD1. The CDR3 is 15 residues long. Unmatched junction bases numbered 6, after V lost 6 bases and J lost 5 bases. The DNA of the CDR3 is TGTGCCAGCAGATTGGGACAGGGGGGATATCAGCCCCAGCATTTT. It specifies CASRLGQGGYQPQHF.

CDR3 coding DNA: TGTGCCAGCGCACAGGAGTCGGCAACTGAAGCTTTCTTT. Amino acids: CASAQESATEAFF. The chain uses TRBV18 and TRBJ1-1, with D possibly being TRBD1 (5 bases). V gave up 8 bases and J gave up 5 bases, with 15 bases separating them. The germline V gene has CDR1 KGHSH and CDR2 LQKENI. This CDR3 region has 13 residues.

This clonotype was seen more than once but under ten times. The CDR3 protein is CASSADRYTDTQYF. In DNA form, the CDR3 reads TGTGCCAGCAGCGCCGACAGGTACACAGATACGCAGTATTTT. The chain recombines TRBV7-2 with TRBJ2-3; tentative D call: TRBD1 (6 bases). The CDR3 sequence is 14 residues long. Germline assignment: CDR1 SGHTA and CDR2 FQGNSA. V lost 5 bases to trimming and J lost 2 bases, with 11 bases between them.

This clonotype was seen only a few times. This chain joins TRBV6-6 and TRBJ2-7; possibly TRBD2 for D (6 bases). The CDR3 runs 13 residues. Trimming took off 6 bases at V and 3 bases at J, with 12 bases between the two ends. Germline V gives CDR1 MNHNY, CDR2 SVGAGI (reference sequence). CDR3 bases: TGTGCCAGCAGGCGGGACGAGGGCTACGAGCAGTACTTC. Translated: CASRRDEGYEQYF.